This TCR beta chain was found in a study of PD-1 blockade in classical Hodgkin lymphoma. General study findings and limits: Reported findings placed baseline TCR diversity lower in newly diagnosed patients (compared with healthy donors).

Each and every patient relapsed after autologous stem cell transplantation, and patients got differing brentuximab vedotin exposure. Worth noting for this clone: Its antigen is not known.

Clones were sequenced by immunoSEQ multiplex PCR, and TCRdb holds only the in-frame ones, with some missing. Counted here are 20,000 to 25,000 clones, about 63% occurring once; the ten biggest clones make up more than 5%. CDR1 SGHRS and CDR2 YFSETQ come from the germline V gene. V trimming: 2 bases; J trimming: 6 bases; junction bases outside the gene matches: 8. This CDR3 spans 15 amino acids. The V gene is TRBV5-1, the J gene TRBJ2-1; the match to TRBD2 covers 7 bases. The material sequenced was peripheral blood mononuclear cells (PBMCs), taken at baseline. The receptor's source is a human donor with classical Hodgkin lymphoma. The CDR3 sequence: CASSLGPGGSNEQFF. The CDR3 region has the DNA TGCGCCAGCAGCTTAGGACCCGGCGGGAGCAATGAGCAGTTCTTC.